This TCR beta chain was observed in a study of chronic HIV infection and antiretroviral therapy. TCRdb re-derived calls from the 5' RACE reads in MiXCR, one entry per CDR3 protein. The sample has under 55,000 distinct CDR3 sequences, approximately 20% seen once. A few counts support this clonotype. This TCR came from an adult who had HIV and had not received antiretroviral therapy, or was an uninfected healthy control (not recorded which). The specimen was peripheral blood.

CDR3 in amino acids: CASSSLDSYEQYF. The CDR3 coding sequence is TGTGCCAGCAGTTCCCTGGACTCCTACGAGCAGTACTTC. V gene TRBV28 combines with J gene TRBJ2-7; D ambiguous. The V end lost 4 bases, the J end lost 0 bases, and 7 bases lay between the germline ends. The germline V gene has CDR1 MDHEN and CDR2 SYDVKM. The CDR3 spans 13 residues.